Here is one T cell receptor beta chain with its context. This record belongs to a study of blood T cell repertoires in COVID-19. Study summary: Samples of COVID-19 (acute and convalescent) were obtained from the United States, Italy and Spain.

There are 15 residues in the CDR3. Germline CDR1 reads ENHRY; CDR2 reads SYGVKD. The V gene end was trimmed by 6 bases and the J gene end by 2 bases; junction bases not matched to a gene: 6. Patients at the Seattle site were enrolled during active infection and followed longitudinally. Under the authors' procedure: Reference gene primers were amplified, and this amplification served to estimate nucleated cell counts. Sequencing used immunoSEQ multiplex PCR; TCRdb keeps in-frame clones, though not all of them. That table gives V, J and clone size, and the DNA gave D and trimming. The table shows under 250,000 clones, with 86% occurring only once.

Sample: peripheral blood. The genes are TRBV10-3 and TRBJ2-2; 7 nucleotides align to TRBD2. This clonotype originated in an elderly woman with COVID-19, enrolled during active disease. The CDR3 DNA is TGTGCCATCAGCGGGCCGGGACTAAACACCGGGGAGCTGTTTTTT. Amino acids: CAISGPGLNTGELFF.